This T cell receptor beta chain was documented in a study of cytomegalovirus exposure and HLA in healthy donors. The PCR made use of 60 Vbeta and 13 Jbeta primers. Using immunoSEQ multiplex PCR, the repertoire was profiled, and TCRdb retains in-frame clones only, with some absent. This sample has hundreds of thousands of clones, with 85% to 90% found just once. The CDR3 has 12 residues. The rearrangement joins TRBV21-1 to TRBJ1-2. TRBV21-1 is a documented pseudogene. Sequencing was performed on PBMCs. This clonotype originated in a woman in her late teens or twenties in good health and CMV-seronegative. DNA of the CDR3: TGTGCCAGCAGCAAGACCCGCGGGTGCTACACCTTC. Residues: CASSKTRGCYTF.